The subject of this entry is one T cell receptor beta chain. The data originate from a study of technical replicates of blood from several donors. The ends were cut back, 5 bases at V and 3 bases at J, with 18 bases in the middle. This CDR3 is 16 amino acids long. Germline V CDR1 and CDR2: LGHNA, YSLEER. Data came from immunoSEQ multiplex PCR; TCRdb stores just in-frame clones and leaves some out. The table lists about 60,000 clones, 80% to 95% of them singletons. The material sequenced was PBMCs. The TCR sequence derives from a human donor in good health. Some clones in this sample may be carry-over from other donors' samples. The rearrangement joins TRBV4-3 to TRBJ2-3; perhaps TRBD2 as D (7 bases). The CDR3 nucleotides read TGCGCCAGCAGCAAAAGGGGGGGCCAGGTTACAGATACGCAGTATTTT. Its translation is CASSKRGGQVTDTQYF.